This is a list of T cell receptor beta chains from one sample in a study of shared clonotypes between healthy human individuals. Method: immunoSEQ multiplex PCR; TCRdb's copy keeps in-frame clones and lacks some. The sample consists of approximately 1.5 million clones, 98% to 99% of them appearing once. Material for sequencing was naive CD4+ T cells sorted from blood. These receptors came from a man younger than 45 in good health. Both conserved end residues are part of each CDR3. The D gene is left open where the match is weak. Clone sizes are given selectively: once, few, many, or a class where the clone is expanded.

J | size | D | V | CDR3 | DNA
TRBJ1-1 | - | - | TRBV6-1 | CASSEPWTGFNTEAFF | TGTGCCAGCAGTGAACCCTGGACGGGGTTTAACACTGAAGCTTTCTTT
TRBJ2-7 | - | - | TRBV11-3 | CASSSPSTLYEQYF | TGTGCCAGCAGCTCGCCCTCGACACTTTACGAGCAGTACTTC
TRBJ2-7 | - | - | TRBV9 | CASSPWRGSSLVSYEQYF | TGTGCCAGCAGCCCCTGGCGGGGTAGCTCCCTTGTGTCCTACGAGCAGTACTTC
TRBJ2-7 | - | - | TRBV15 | CATSRETGDYEQYF | TGTGCCACCAGCAGAGAGACGGGAGATTACGAGCAGTACTTC
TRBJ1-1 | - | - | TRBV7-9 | CASSLGLPPGNTEAFF | TGTGCCAGCAGCTTAGGACTGCCGCCTGGGAACACTGAAGCTTTCTTT
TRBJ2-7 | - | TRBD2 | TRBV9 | CASSGSGSGGTQYF | TGTGCCAGCAGCGGTAGCGGGAGTGGTGGTACGCAGTACTTC
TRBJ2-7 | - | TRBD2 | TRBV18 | CASSPLRGSGEQYF | TGTGCCAGCTCACCATTGCGCGGGAGCGGCGAGCAGTACTTC
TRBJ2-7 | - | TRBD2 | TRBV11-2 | CASRPISGSAYEQYF | TGTGCCAGCAGACCCATAAGCGGGAGCGCCTACGAGCAGTACTTC
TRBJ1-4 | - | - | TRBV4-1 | CASSGDGTADEKLFF | TGCGCCAGCAGCGGAGACGGAACGGCTGATGAAAAACTGTTTTTT
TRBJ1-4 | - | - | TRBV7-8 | CASSRSGTTNEKLFF | TGTGCCAGCTCTCGATCAGGGACTACTAATGAAAAACTGTTTTTT
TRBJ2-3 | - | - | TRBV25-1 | CASSVLPWGTDTQYF | TGTGCCAGCAGTGTCTTGCCATGGGGCACAGATACGCAGTATTTT
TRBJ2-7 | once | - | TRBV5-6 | CASSFVHEQYF | TGTGCCAGCAGCTTTGTCCACGAGCAGTACTTC
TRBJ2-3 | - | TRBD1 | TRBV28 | CASTDRGSDTQYF | TGTGCCAGCACAGACAGGGGGTCAGATACGCAGTATTTT